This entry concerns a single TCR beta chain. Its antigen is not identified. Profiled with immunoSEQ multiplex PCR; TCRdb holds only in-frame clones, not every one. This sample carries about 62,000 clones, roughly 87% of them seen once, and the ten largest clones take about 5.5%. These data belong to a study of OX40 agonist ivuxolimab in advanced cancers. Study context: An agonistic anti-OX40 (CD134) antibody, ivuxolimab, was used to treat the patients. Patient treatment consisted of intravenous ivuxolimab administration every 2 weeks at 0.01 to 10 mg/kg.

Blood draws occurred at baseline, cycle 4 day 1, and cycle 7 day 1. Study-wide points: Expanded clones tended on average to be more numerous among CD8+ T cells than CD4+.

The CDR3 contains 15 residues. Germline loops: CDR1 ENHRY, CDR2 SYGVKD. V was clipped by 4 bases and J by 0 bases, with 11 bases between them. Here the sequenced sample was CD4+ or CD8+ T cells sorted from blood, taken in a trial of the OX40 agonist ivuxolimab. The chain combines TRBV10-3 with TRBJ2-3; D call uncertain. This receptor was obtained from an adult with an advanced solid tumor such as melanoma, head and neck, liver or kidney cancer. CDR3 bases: TGTGCCATCAGTGGCCACGCCACTAGCACAGATACGCAGTATTTT. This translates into CAISGHATSTDTQYF.